Each of the 5 T cell receptor beta chains below was sequenced from the same sample in a study of identical twins. TCRdb reprocessed the 5' RACE reads via MiXCR and lists one record per CDR3 protein. The data show roughly 690,000 distinct CDR3 sequences, 21% seen once. The same data also went into a second study, on T cells expressing NK-cell markers.

Material for sequencing was PBMCs. The source of these receptors is a woman aged 18 to 35 in good health.

This clonotype has a count of ten or more. The chain joins TRBV12-3 or TRBV12-4 to TRBJ2-1, with 8 bases aligning to TRBD2. V was clipped by 3 bases and J by 9 bases; unmatched bases: 1. The CDR3 covers 12 residues. DNA of the CDR3: TGTGCCAGCAGTTTTACTAGCGGTGAGCAGTTCTTC. Translation gives CASSFTSGEQFF.

This clonotype was seen only a few times. This chain joins TRBV14 and TRBJ2-4, with TRBD2 matching over 14 bases. The CDR3 consists of 19 residues. In germline, CDR1 is SGHDN, CDR2 FVKESK. Trimming cost V 5 bases and J 1 base; bases outside gene matches: 10. Written as DNA, the CDR3 is TGTGCCAGCAGCTTATCGACTAGCGGGAGGGCCGATGCCAAAAACATTCAGTACTTC. Protein product: CASSLSTSGRADAKNIQYF.

The rearrangement links TRBV12-3 or TRBV12-4 to TRBJ2-7, with 9 bases identical to TRBD1. V dropped 8 bases and J dropped 7; count of bases not matched to a gene: 12. This CDR3 has 14 amino acids. The CDR3 sequence is CASGDRAFTGEQYF. The CDR3 DNA follows: TGTGCCAGCGGGGACAGGGCCTTTACGGGGGAGCAGTACTTC.

This rearrangement joins TRBV6-1 to TRBJ1-1; maybe TRBD1 (5 bases). The V gene's germline CDR1 is MNHNS and CDR2 SASEGT. Trimming took off 6 bases at V and 4 bases at J, with 15 bases between the two ends. This CDR3 is built from 14 residues. CDR3 DNA sequence: TGTGCCAGCAGACCGGGGCGGCGGGCCACTGAAGCTTTCTTT. This encodes CASRPGRRATEAFF.

V usage is TRBV7-9 and J usage is TRBJ1-4; 9 bases match TRBD1. There are 15 residues in the CDR3. The V gene's germline CDR1 is SEHNR and CDR2 FQNEAQ (reference sequence). The V segment lost 6 bases and the J segment 8 bases; nucleotides outside the gene matches: 10. The CDR3 coding sequence is TGTGCCAGCAGATCAACCGGGACAGGGTACGAAAAACTGTTTTTT. Its translation: CASRSTGTGYEKLFF.